The 12 T cell receptor beta chains below all came from one sample that was sequenced in a study of cytomegalovirus exposure and HLA in healthy donors. Use of 60 Vbeta and 13 Jbeta primers characterized the PCR. Assay: immunoSEQ multiplex PCR; the TCRdb copy retains only in-frame clones and omits some. The sample contains around 150,000 clones, 70% to 90% of which appear only once. The sequenced material came from PBMCs. These TCRs come from a young man in good health and CMV-seropositive.

This chain uses TRBV27 with TRBJ2-7; 8 bases map to TRBD1. With 8 bases clipped from V and 1 base from J, the junction kept 13 bases outside the gene matches. Germline-derived CDR1 and CDR2 are MNHEY and SMNVEV (reference sequence). The CDR3 sequence is 16 residues long. The CDR3 DNA reads as TGTGCCAGCTCCTTTCTAGGACAGGGATATTCCTACGAGCAGTACTTC. The encoded protein is CASSFLGQGYSYEQYF.

V usage is TRBV7-8 and J usage is TRBJ2-7, with D maybe TRBD1 (6 bases). The CDR3 runs 15 residues. The ends were cut back, 2 bases at V and 0 bases at J, with 11 bases in the middle. The germline gives CDR1 SGHVS, CDR2 FQNEAQ. The CDR3 DNA sequence: TGTGCCAGCAGCTTATTCGCAGGGGCCTCCTACGAGCAGTACTTC. Protein product: CASSLFAGASYEQYF. Full variable domain (rest looked up from reference TRBV7-8 and TRBJ2-7): GAGVSQSPRYKVAKRGQDVALRCDPISGHVSLFWYQQALGQGPEFLTYFQNEAQLDKSGLPSDRFFAERPEGSVSTLKIQRTQQEDSAVYLCASSLFAGASYEQYFGPGTRLTVT.

This clone is medium-sized (0.01 to 0.1%) by share. V and J are TRBV5-4 and TRBJ1-1; 9 bases line up with TRBD1. This CDR3 is built from 16 residues. The germline CDR1 and CDR2 sequences are SGHNT and YYREEE (reference sequence). The V segment lost 3 bases and the J segment 0 bases; nucleotides outside the gene matches: 6. In DNA form, the CDR3 reads TGTGCCAGCAGCTCACAGGGGGCGGACATGAACACTGAAGCTTTCTTT. It yields the protein CASSSQGADMNTEAFF.

The gene calls are TRBV6-1 and TRBJ1-2; maybe TRBD1 (6 bases). Trimming removed 4 bases at V and 4 bases at J, with 19 bases between. CDR3 size: 16 residues. Germline CDR1 reads MNHNS; CDR2 reads SASEGT. In DNA, the CDR3 is TGTGCCAGCAGTGTACACAAAGGGGGTGGCGGCTATGGCTACACCTTC. Its translation is CASSVHKGGGGYGYTF.

There are a few counts of this clone. This rearrangement joins TRBV2 to TRBJ2-6; a possible D gene is TRBD2 (5 bases). This CDR3 is built from 13 residues. Looked up from germline, CDR1 is SNHLY and CDR2 is FYNNEI. V was trimmed by 9 bases and J by 2 bases, leaving 8 bases between them. The CDR3 DNA reads TGTGCCAGGGACGGGACTGGGGCCAACGTCCTGACTTTC. This translates into CARDGTGANVLTF.

This chain connects TRBV5-1 to TRBJ2-5; 8 nucleotides match TRBD2. The J call could be wrong; TRBJ2-7 is a better fit for the DNA end. The CDR3 is made up of 14 amino acids. CDR1 and CDR2 (germline): SGHRS, YFSETQ. Here the CDR3 reads CASSPGGLGYEQYF. The CDR3 DNA reads TGCGCCAGCAGCCCGGGGGGGTTAGGCTACGAGCAGTACTTC.

The chain recombines TRBV13 with TRBJ2-2; D ambiguous. This CDR3 has 14 residues. V dropped 1 base and J dropped 3 bases, with 6 bases sitting between them. Germline-derived CDR1 and CDR2 are PRHDT and FYEKMQ (reference sequence). CDR3 sequence (DNA): TGTGCCAGCAGCTTAGTCCAGGACACCGGGGAGCTGTTTTTT. Translating gives CASSLVQDTGELFF. Filled out from reference TRBV13 and TRBJ2-2, the complete variable domain reads AAGVIQSPRHLIKEKRETATLKCYPIPRHDTVYWYQQGPGQDPQFLISFYEKMQSDKGSIPDRFSAQQFSDYHSELNMSSLELGDSALYFCASSLVQDTGELFFGEGSRLTVL.

This sequence joins TRBV5-1 and TRBJ2-3; 9 bases align to TRBD2. Germline CDR1 SGHRS, CDR2 YFSETQ. With 0 bases clipped from V and 3 bases from J, the junction kept 2 bases outside the gene matches. There are 15 residues in the CDR3. CDR3 in DNA: TGCGCCAGCAGCTTGGCGAGCGGGGGGACAGATACGCAGTATTTT. Translating gives CASSLASGGTDTQYF.

The chain carries TRBV4-1 and TRBJ2-3; TRBD1 matches 7 bases. Germline lookup yields CDR1 MGHRA and CDR2 YSYEKL. Germline trimming cut 6 bases from V and 0 bases from J; bases unmatched to any gene: 12. CDR3 length: 17 residues. CDR3 in DNA: TGCGCCAGCAGTCCACCCGGGACAGCAACTAGCACAGATACGCAGTATTTT. Encoded protein: CASSPPGTATSTDTQYF.

The chain combines TRBV5-1 with TRBJ1-5, with 12 bases identical to TRBD1. The CDR3 covers 16 residues. V was pared by 2 bases and J by 2 bases, with 2 bases of the junction left unmatched. CDR1 and CDR2 (germline): SGHRS, YFSETQ. The CDR3 sequence: CASSFGTGGRNQPQHF. In DNA form, the CDR3 reads TGCGCCAGCAGCTTTGGGACAGGGGGCCGCAATCAGCCCCAGCATTTT.

A note on this clone: Compared with germline, one end of the junction differs, possibly owing to a read error. The chain has TRBV7-9 and TRBJ1-2; TRBD1 is a possible D gene (6 bases). Germline V lookup: CDR1 SEHNR, CDR2 FQNEAQ (reference sequence). The CDR3 consists of 16 residues. The CDR3 is CSSSSTPQGRRDGYTF. The CDR3 coding sequence is TGTTCCAGCAGCTCGACCCCCCAGGGGCGCCGTGATGGCTACACCTTC. The full variable domain, completed using reference TRBV7-9 and TRBJ1-2, is DTGVSQNPRHKITKRGQNVTFRCDPISEHNRLYWYRQTLGQGPEFLTYFQNEAQLEKSRLLSDRFSAERPKGSFSTLEIQRTEQGDSAMYLCSSSSTPQGRRDGYTFGSGTRLTVV.

The genes are TRBV5-4 and TRBJ2-2; 9 bases match TRBD1. Trimming at V came to 0 bases and at J to 0 bases, leaving 3 bases not matched to a gene. The germline V gene encodes CDR1 SGHNT and CDR2 YYREEE (reference sequence). This CDR3 is 17 amino acids long. CDR3 loop: CASSLEQGAPNTGELFF. The CDR3 DNA follows: TGTGCCAGCAGCTTGGAACAGGGGGCGCCGAACACCGGGGAGCTGTTTTTT.